A single sample gave rise to the 10 T cell receptor beta chains below, sequenced in a study of T cells in Graves' hyperthyroidism and ophthalmopathy. TCR beta CDR3 regions were amplified from RNA transcripts. Initially, a first-round RT-PCR of the TCR CDR3 employed the HTBI primer set. In TCRdb, the multiplex PCR reads were re-called with MiXCR into one record per CDR3 protein. Counted here are about 570,000 distinct CDR3 sequences, 46% occurring once; the ten biggest clones make up roughly 20%. The sample was peripheral blood or thyroid tissue (not recorded which). The receptors come from an adult woman with Graves' disease, either hyperthyroidism or ophthalmopathy (not recorded which).

This clonotype was counted at least ten times. The chain is built from TRBV19 and TRBJ2-7; D not resolved. V was pared by 3 bases and J by 0 bases, with 9 bases between. The CDR3 runs to 14 residues. Germline assignment: CDR1 LNHDA and CDR2 SQIVND (reference sequence). Here the CDR3 DNA reads TGTGCCAGTAGTATTTCACCGGGCTCCTACGAGCAGTACTTC. Encoded protein: CASSISPGSYEQYF.

This clonotype was recorded many times. V gene TRBV2 combines with J gene TRBJ1-2; TRBD1 is a possible D gene (5 bases). Per the germline V gene, CDR1 is SNHLY and CDR2 is FYNNEI. V gave up 9 bases and J gave up 6 bases, with 14 bases separating them. The CDR3 is made up of 12 amino acids. The CDR3 is CASSSGPNGYTF. Written as DNA, the CDR3 is TGTGCCAGTTCGTCAGGGCCAAATGGCTACACCTTC.

This chain uses TRBV6-6 with TRBJ1-2, with D hard to call. CDR1 is MNHNY and CDR2 is SVGAGI in the germline V gene (reference sequence). The CDR3 contains 13 residues. Trimming shortened V by 7 bases and J by 6 bases, and 15 bases separated the two germline ends. The CDR3 DNA follows: TGTGCCAGCAACTACGGGCTGATCCATGGCTACACCTTC. Translated: CASNYGLIHGYTF.

This clonotype was picked up a small number of times. This chain connects TRBV27 to TRBJ1-1, with 7 bases lining up with TRBD1. CDR3 length equals 14 residues. J was trimmed by 4 bases and V by 4 bases; bases with no gene match: 6. CDR1 and CDR2 from the germline V gene are MNHEY and SMNVEV (reference sequence). The CDR3 bases are TGTGCCAGCAGTTACAGGGGAGGGATCACTGAAGCTTTCTTT. Translated, it gives CASSYRGGITEAFF.

In its sample, this clonotype was seen many times. The gene calls are TRBV11-2 and TRBJ2-6, with D uncertain. V shed 4 bases and J shed 4 bases, with 8 bases lying between them. The germline V gene encodes CDR1 SGHAT and CDR2 FQNNGV. The CDR3 length is 14 residues. The CDR3 DNA sequence: TGTGCCAGCAGCTCCCCCCGGGGGGCCAACGTCCTGACTTTC. This gives the protein CASSSPRGANVLTF.

This clonotype was counted a single time. The V call is TRBV4-1, the J call TRBJ2-7, with D unresolved. With 4 bases removed from V and 3 bases from J, the gap between germline ends came to 16 bases. Per the germline V gene, CDR1 is MGHRA and CDR2 is YSYEKL. This CDR3 is built from 15 residues. DNA for the CDR3: TGCGCCAGCAGCCGCGTTCTTTTGTCGGGCTACGAGCAGTACTTC. It specifies CASSRVLLSGYEQYF.

The CDR3 bases are TGTGCCAGCAGGAAGGGGACCACCTCCTACAATGAGCAGTTCTTC. Protein product: CASRKGTTSYNEQFF. The V and J genes are TRBV12-3 or TRBV12-4 and TRBJ2-7, with D perhaps matching TRBD1 or TRBD2 (5 bases each). The J call may be wrong; the DNA end is better matched by TRBJ2-1. The CDR3 has 15 residues.

The CDR3 protein is CASRKGQGSNQPQHF. In nucleotides, the CDR3 is TGCGCCAGCAGAAAAGGACAGGGCTCCAATCAGCCCCAGCATTTT. The rearrangement links TRBV10-2 to TRBJ1-5; TRBD1 matches at 8 bases. Germline V CDR1 and CDR2: WSHSY, SAAADI. Germline trimming cut 6 bases from V and 3 bases from J; bases unmatched to any gene: 7. The CDR3 is 15 amino acids.

This clonotype showed up just once. The V call is TRBV2, the J call TRBJ2-3; D is possibly TRBD2 (5 bases). Between the trimmed V and J ends, which lost 5 bases and 7 bases, there was a span of 7 bases. The CDR3 covers 11 residues. Germline CDR1 SNHLY, CDR2 FYNNEI. Here the CDR3 reads CASSSGYTQYF. As DNA, the CDR3 is TGTGCCAGCAGTAGCGGTTATACGCAGTATTTT.

On this clonotype itself: At one end the junction does not follow the germline gene, possibly because of a read error. The V gene is TRBV5-1, the J gene TRBJ1-3, with 9 nucleotides matching TRBD1. Germline CDR1 is SGHRS and CDR2 is YFSETQ. The CDR3 has 15 residues. The CDR3 sequence: CASSVGTGPGNTIYF. Written as DNA, the CDR3 is TGTGCCAGCAGCGTCGGGACAGGGCCTGGAAACACCATATATTTT. Full variable domain (rest looked up from reference TRBV5-1 and TRBJ1-3): KAGVTQTPRYLIKTRGQQVTLSCSPISGHRSVSWYQQTPGQGLQFLFEYFSETQRNKGNFPGRFSGRQFSNSRSEMNVSTLELGDSALYLCASSVGTGPGNTIYFGEGSWLTVV.